Shown below are 30 T cell receptor beta chains from a single sample sequenced in a study of blood T cell repertoires in COVID-19. Produced via immunoSEQ multiplex PCR; TCRdb's table is partial and in-frame only. The table shows about 480,000 clones, with roughly 90% occurring only once. The source material was PBMCs or T cells enriched from blood (not recorded which). The receptors come from a woman aged 40 to 49 who had recovered from COVID-19.

The genes are TRBV18 and TRBJ1-5; D not certain. Trimming took 6 bases from V and 5 from J, leaving 11 bases between them. The V gene's germline CDR1 is KGHSH and CDR2 LQKENI. CDR3 length: 13 residues. The CDR3 loop is CASSLGGDQPQHF. For the CDR3, the DNA is TGTGCCAGCTCTCTGGGCGGGGATCAGCCCCAGCATTTT.

This CDR3 is CAIWGEGTEAFF. Written as DNA, the CDR3 is TGTGCCATCTGGGGGGAAGGCACTGAAGCTTTCTTT. The gene calls are TRBV10-3 and TRBJ1-1, with D maybe TRBD1 (5 bases). From germline, CDR1 is ENHRY and CDR2 SYGVKD. The CDR3 sequence is 12 residues long. Between the trimmed V and J ends, which lost 8 bases and 4 bases, there was a span of 11 bases.

The rearrangement links TRBV12-5 to TRBJ1-1; no clear D gene. Germline V gene sequence: CDR1 LGHNT, CDR2 FRNRAP. The CDR3 extends over 12 amino acids. V was trimmed by 5 bases and J by 8 bases, leaving 12 bases between them. The CDR3: CASGPGGSEAFF. The CDR3 DNA is TGTGCTAGTGGTCCGGGAGGCAGCGAAGCTTTCTTT.

This clone has only one observation. This chain connects TRBV4-3 to TRBJ1-1, with D perhaps TRBD1 (5 bases). The CDR3 has 13 residues. Germline V gene lookup returns CDR1 LGHNA and CDR2 YSLEER. The germline V and J ends were trimmed by 0 bases and 7 bases, with 9 bases remaining between them. CDR3: CASSQDSQGEAFF. DNA for the CDR3: TGCGCCAGCAGCCAAGATTCGCAGGGTGAAGCTTTCTTT.

The rearrangement links TRBV3-1 (or the pseudogene TRBV3-2) to TRBJ1-2; 10 bases line up with TRBD1. Germline values: CDR1 LGHDT, CDR2 YNNKEL (reference sequence). J gave up 5 bases and V 4 bases, and 10 bases lay outside the gene matches. CDR3 length equals 16 residues. CDR3 sequence (DNA): TGTGCCAGCAGCCCCCAGACAGGGGGCCAAAGGTATGGCTACACCTTC. Amino acids: CASSPQTGGQRYGYTF.

The chain combines TRBV30 with TRBJ2-5; 8 nucleotides align to TRBD1. Germline values: CDR1 GTSNPN, CDR2 SVGIG (reference sequence). CDR3 length: 15 amino acids. The junction had 9 bases not matched to a gene; V was cut back by 2 bases and J by 4 bases. This CDR3 reads CAWSTARGRGETQYF. The CDR3 DNA sequence: TGTGCCTGGAGTACCGCCAGGGGGCGGGGAGAGACCCAGTACTTC.

The rearrangement joins TRBV19 to TRBJ1-1, with unresolved D. CDR1 and CDR2 (germline): LNHDA, SQIVND (reference sequence). V lost 6 bases and J lost 1, with 15 bases in between. The CDR3 totals 15 residues. DNA for the CDR3: TGTGCCAGTAGCCCAAAATATGGCCGGAACACTGAAGCTTTCTTT. It codes for CASSPKYGRNTEAFF.

This chain uses TRBV6-6 with TRBJ1-1, with D tentatively TRBD1 (5 bases). The CDR3 totals 16 residues. Germline CDR1 and CDR2: MNHNY and SVGAGI (reference sequence). Trimming stripped 6 bases from V and 1 base from J, with 18 bases between. The CDR3: CASRDRVRQSNTEAFF. DNA for the CDR3: TGTGCCAGCAGAGATAGAGTTAGACAGTCGAACACTGAAGCTTTCTTT.

The gene calls are TRBV12-3 or TRBV12-4 and TRBJ1-1, with D possibly TRBD1 on 5 matching bases. Trimming left V 4 bases short and J 8 bases short, with 14 bases between. The length of the CDR3 is 13 residues. The CDR3 DNA reads as TGTGCCAGCAGTTCCATGGGGACTAGGGAAGCTTTCTTT. It is translated as CASSSMGTREAFF.

The chain's CDR3 is CASSPVTMGQFF. The CDR3 region has the DNA TGTGCCAGCAGCCCGGTGACAATGGGGCAGTTCTTC. The chain carries TRBV7-9 and TRBJ2-1; D remains unclear. V was pared by 5 bases and J by 12 bases, with 14 bases between. CDR1 SEHNR and CDR2 FQNEAQ come from the germline V gene (reference sequence). The CDR3 has 12 amino acids.

The chain carries TRBV13 and TRBJ2-7; D might be TRBD1 (5 bases). This CDR3 has 12 amino acids. Germline V lookup: CDR1 PRHDT, CDR2 FYEKMQ (reference sequence). V was cut by 3 bases and J by 3 bases, with 6 bases left in between. The CDR3 sequence is CASSFRDYEQYF. The CDR3 DNA reads as TGTGCCAGCAGCTTCAGGGACTACGAGCAGTACTTC.

V is TRBV6-5 and J is TRBJ2-7, with D possibly TRBD2 on 6 matching bases. Germline V gives CDR1 MNHEY, CDR2 SVGAGI. V lost 4 bases and J lost 4, with 8 bases in between. This CDR3 region has 12 residues. DNA of the CDR3: TGTGCCAGCAGTTTCGCGGGATACGAGCAGTACTTC. Translation: CASSFAGYEQYF.

In this sample, this clone turned up a few times. This chain uses TRBV19 with TRBJ1-1; D call uncertain. Germline V gene data show CDR1 as LNHDA and CDR2 as SQIVND (reference sequence). This CDR3 has 13 amino acids. The ends were cut back, 7 bases at V and 5 bases at J, with 14 bases in the middle. The CDR3 coding sequence is TGTGCCAGTATCGAAAGCCCGGGTACTGAAGCTTTCTTT. Translation gives CASIESPGTEAFF.

The rearrangement links TRBV5-1 to TRBJ2-7; D may be TRBD2 (6 bases). This CDR3 comprises 15 residues. Germline CDR1 and CDR2: SGHRS and YFSETQ. Trimming took 4 bases from V and 0 from J, leaving 14 bases between them. The CDR3 region is CASSRTGTYSYEQYF. The CDR3 region has the DNA TGCGCCAGCAGCCGAACCGGGACTTACTCCTACGAGCAGTACTTC.

The chain employs TRBV7-9 and TRBJ1-1; D is undetermined. V was shortened by 1 base and J by 6 bases, with 9 bases between the two germline ends. Germline V lookup: CDR1 SEHNR, CDR2 FQNEAQ (reference sequence). The CDR3 runs 13 residues. The DNA of the CDR3 is TGTGCCAGCAGCTTAGGAGCGGGATCTGAAGCTTTCTTT. Amino acids: CASSLGAGSEAFF.

The chain uses TRBV5-1 and TRBJ1-2; TRBD1 aligns across 7 bases. Losses at the gene ends were 3 bases for V and 4 bases for J; bases not matched to a gene: 3. CDR3 length: 13 residues. CDR1 is SGHRS, CDR2 YFSETQ, per germline. The CDR3 here is CASSSRDSYGYTF. Here the CDR3 DNA reads TGCGCCAGCAGCTCCCGGGACAGCTATGGCTACACCTTC.

This clone has a single count. The V call is TRBV7-2, the J call TRBJ2-2; D is perhaps TRBD1 (6 bases). The CDR3 sequence is 17 residues long. V shed 0 bases and J shed 6 bases, with 17 bases lying between them. Germline V gives CDR1 SGHTA, CDR2 FQGNSA. The CDR3 region has the DNA TGTGCCAGCAGCTTAGCCCGGGACATCTGGGATCCCGGGGAGCTGTTTTTT. This codes for CASSLARDIWDPGELFF.

The chain carries TRBV28 and TRBJ1-1, with 9 bases that match TRBD1. The CDR3 loop spans 15 amino acids. Germline values: CDR1 MDHEN, CDR2 SYDVKM. V trimming: 4 bases; J trimming: 6 bases; junction bases outside the gene matches: 9. Here the CDR3 DNA reads TGTGCCAGCAGTTACTCGACAGGGGGTAACGCTGAAGCTTTCTTT. Protein product: CASSYSTGGNAEAFF.

V usage is TRBV4-1 and J usage is TRBJ1-6; D ambiguous. CDR3 length: 14 amino acids. Trimming took 4 bases from V and 8 from J, leaving 12 bases between them. Germline loops: CDR1 MGHRA, CDR2 YSYEKL. In DNA form, the CDR3 reads TGCGCCAGCAGCCCGGGATTCTCGGATTCACCCCTCCACTTT. Amino acid sequence: CASSPGFSDSPLHF.

The chain has TRBV5-8 and TRBJ2-7; 10 bases match TRBD2. Looked up from germline, CDR1 is SGHTS and CDR2 is YDEGEE. J was trimmed by 6 bases and V by 1 base; bases with no gene match: 10. CDR3 size: 16 residues. CDR3 protein: CASSLSLAGTFGEQYF. Here the CDR3 DNA reads TGTGCCAGCAGCTTGTCACTAGCGGGGACTTTTGGCGAGCAGTACTTC.

The V and J genes are TRBV5-5 and TRBJ2-7; TRBD1 might be the D (6 bases). V was shortened by 2 bases and J by 3 bases, with 12 bases between the two germline ends. Germline lookup yields CDR1 SGHKS and CDR2 YYEKEE (reference sequence). The CDR3 contains 14 residues. CDR3 DNA: TGTGCCAGCAGCTTACAGGGCGTCGGCTACGAGCAGTACTTC. Protein: CASSLQGVGYEQYF.

V usage is TRBV19 and J usage is TRBJ2-3; the D gene is possibly TRBD2 (5 bases). With 7 bases removed from V and 1 base from J, the gap between germline ends came to 15 bases. This CDR3 region has 15 residues. The germline gives CDR1 LNHDA, CDR2 SQIVND (reference sequence). The CDR3 spells CASTSFAGGTDTQYF. CDR3 bases: TGTGCCAGTACCTCTTTCGCGGGTGGCACAGATACGCAGTATTTT.

This chain joins TRBV12-3 or TRBV12-4 and TRBJ2-1; D gene unclear. The CDR3 length is 12 residues. V lost 2 bases and J lost 8, with 7 bases in between. The CDR3 loop reads CASSLLRDEQFF. The CDR3 nucleotides are TGTGCCAGCAGTTTACTTAGAGATGAGCAGTTCTTC.

The chain couples TRBV2 to TRBJ1-6; the D is unclear. Trimming shortened V by 5 bases and J by 8 bases, and 13 bases separated the two germline ends. This CDR3 has 14 residues. Germline lookup yields CDR1 SNHLY and CDR2 FYNNEI. The CDR3 sequence: CASSTLGGDSPLHF. CDR3 DNA sequence: TGTGCCAGCAGTACCCTGGGAGGTGATTCACCCCTCCACTTT.

This chain uses TRBV5-4 with TRBJ2-3, with 14 nucleotides matching TRBD2. The germline gives CDR1 SGHNT, CDR2 YYREEE (reference sequence). V dropped 4 bases and J dropped 3; count of bases not matched to a gene: 4. There are 16 residues in the CDR3. This CDR3 is CASSQGLAGVTDTQYF. The CDR3 DNA reads as TGTGCCAGCAGCCAGGGACTAGCGGGAGTGACAGATACGCAGTATTTT.

The chain joins TRBV7-2 to TRBJ2-7, with TRBD2 matching 10 bases. With 4 bases clipped from V and 7 bases from J, the junction kept 13 bases outside the gene matches. The CDR3 spans 16 residues. Looked up from germline, CDR1 is SGHTA and CDR2 is FQGNSA. The CDR3 DNA is TGTGCCAGCAGCTCCCGCCGGCTAGCGGGAGCTGGGGAGCAGTACTTC. As protein: CASSSRRLAGAGEQYF.

V and J are TRBV6-5 and TRBJ2-7; tentatively, D is TRBD1 (6 bases). This CDR3 region has 15 residues. Trimming stripped 0 bases from V and 0 bases from J, with 9 bases between. Germline CDR1 and CDR2: MNHEY and SVGAGI. CDR3 in DNA: TGTGCCAGCAGTTACTCAATAGGGGGCTCCTACGAGCAGTACTTC. Amino acid sequence: CASSYSIGGSYEQYF.

The J gene is TRBJ2-5, the V gene TRBV9, with a weak D call TRBD1 (6 bases). The length of the CDR3 is 14 residues. Trimming stripped 3 bases from V and 0 bases from J, with 9 bases between. The germline gives CDR1 SGDLS, CDR2 YYNGEE. The CDR3 loop is CASSGTVDQETQYF. As DNA, the CDR3 is TGTGCCAGCAGCGGGACAGTAGACCAAGAGACCCAGTACTTC.

This CDR3 is CASSGYAGAGTEAFF. The CDR3 region has the DNA TGCGCCAGCAGTGGGTACGCAGGGGCGGGCACTGAAGCTTTCTTT. The V call is TRBV10-2, the J call TRBJ1-1; D might be TRBD1 (6 bases). V dropped 4 bases and J dropped 4 bases, with 16 bases sitting between them. Germline lookup yields CDR1 WSHSY and CDR2 SAAADI. The CDR3 sequence is 15 residues long.

The chain is built from TRBV27 and TRBJ1-6, with D tentatively TRBD1 (6 bases). Germline-derived CDR1 and CDR2 are MNHEY and SMNVEV (reference sequence). The CDR3 has 14 residues. V was shortened by 6 bases and J by 6 bases, with 12 bases between the two germline ends. Here the CDR3 reads CASSPGQFNSPLHF. CDR3 DNA sequence: TGTGCCAGCAGCCCAGGACAGTTTAATTCACCCCTCCACTTT.